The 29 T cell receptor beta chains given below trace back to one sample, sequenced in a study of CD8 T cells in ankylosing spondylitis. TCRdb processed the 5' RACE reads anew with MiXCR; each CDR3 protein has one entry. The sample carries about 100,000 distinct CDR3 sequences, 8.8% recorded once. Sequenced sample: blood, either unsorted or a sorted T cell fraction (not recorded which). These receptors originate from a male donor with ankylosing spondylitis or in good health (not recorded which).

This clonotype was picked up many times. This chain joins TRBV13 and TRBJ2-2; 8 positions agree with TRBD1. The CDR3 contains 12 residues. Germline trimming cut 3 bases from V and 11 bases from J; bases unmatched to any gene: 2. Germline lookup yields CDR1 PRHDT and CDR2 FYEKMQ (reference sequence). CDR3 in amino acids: CASSFRGRELFF. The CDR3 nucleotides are TGTGCCAGCAGCTTCAGGGGGCGAGAGCTGTTTTTT.

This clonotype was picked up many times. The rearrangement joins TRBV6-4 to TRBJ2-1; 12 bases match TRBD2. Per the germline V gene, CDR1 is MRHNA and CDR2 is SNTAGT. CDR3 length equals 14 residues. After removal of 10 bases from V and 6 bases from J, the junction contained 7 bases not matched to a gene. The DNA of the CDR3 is TGTGCCACCTCTAGCGGGGGGGCCACCAATGAGCAGTTCTTC. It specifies CATSSGGATNEQFF.

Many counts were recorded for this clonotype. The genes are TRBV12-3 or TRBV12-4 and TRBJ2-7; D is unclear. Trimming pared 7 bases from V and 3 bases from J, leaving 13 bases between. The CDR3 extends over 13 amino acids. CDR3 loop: CASNARTSYEQYF. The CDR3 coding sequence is TGTGCCAGCAATGCCAGGACGAGCTACGAGCAGTACTTC.

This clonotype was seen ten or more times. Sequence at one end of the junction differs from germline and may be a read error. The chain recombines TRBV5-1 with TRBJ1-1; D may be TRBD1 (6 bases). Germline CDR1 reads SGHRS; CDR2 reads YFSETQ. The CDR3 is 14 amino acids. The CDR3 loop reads CASSARGGPPEPFF. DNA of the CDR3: TGCGCCAGCAGCGCTCGGGGGGGGCCCCCTGAACCTTTCTTT.

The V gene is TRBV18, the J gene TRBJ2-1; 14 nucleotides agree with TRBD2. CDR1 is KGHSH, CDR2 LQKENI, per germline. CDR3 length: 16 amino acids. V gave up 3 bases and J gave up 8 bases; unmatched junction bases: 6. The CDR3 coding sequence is TGTGCCAGCTCACCGACGACTAGCGGGGGGGCCCATGAGCAGTTCTTC. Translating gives CASSPTTSGGAHEQFF.

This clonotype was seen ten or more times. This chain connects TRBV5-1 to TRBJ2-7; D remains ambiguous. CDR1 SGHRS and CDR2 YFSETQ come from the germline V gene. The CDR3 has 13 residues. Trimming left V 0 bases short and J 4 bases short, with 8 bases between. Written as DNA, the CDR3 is TGCGCCAGCAGCTTGGCCGTAGGTTACGAGCAGTACTTC. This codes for CASSLAVGYEQYF.

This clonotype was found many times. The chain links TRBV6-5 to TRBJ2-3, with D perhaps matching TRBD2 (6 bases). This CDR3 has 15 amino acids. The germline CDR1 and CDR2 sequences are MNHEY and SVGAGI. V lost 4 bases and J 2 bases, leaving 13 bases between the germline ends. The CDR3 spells CASSFRRGHTDTQYF. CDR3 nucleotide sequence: TGTGCCAGCAGTTTCCGGCGGGGCCACACAGATACGCAGTATTTT.

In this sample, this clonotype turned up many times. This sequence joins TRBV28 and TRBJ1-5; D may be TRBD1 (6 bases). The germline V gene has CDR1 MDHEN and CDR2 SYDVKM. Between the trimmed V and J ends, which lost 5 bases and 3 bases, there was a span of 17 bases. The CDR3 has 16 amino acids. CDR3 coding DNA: TGTGCCAGCAGTACGCCAGTACAGGGAAACAATCAGCCCCAGCATTTT. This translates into CASSTPVQGNNQPQHF.

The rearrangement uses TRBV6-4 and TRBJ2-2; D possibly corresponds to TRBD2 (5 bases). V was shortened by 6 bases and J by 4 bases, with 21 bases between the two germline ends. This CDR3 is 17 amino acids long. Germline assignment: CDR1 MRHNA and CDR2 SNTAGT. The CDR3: CASRGIGRGTVTGELFF. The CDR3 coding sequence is TGTGCCAGCAGAGGAATTGGACGGGGAACCGTCACCGGGGAGCTGTTTTTT.

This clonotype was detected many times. CDR3 sequence reads: CASNLRGGPNEQFF. Here the CDR3 DNA reads TGTGCCAGCAACCTTCGGGGGGGCCCCAATGAGCAGTTCTTC. V is TRBV12-3 or TRBV12-4 and J is TRBJ2-1; 8 bases match TRBD2. J gave up 6 bases and V 7 bases, and 8 bases lay outside the gene matches. This CDR3 region has 14 residues.

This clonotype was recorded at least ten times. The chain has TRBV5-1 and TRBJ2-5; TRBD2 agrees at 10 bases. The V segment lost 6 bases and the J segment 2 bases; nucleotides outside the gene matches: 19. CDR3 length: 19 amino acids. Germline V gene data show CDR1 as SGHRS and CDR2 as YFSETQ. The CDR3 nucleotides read TGCGCCAGCACCATGTTTGCTGGGGTACGGACTAGCGGACAAGAGACCCAGTACTTC. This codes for CASTMFAGVRTSGQETQYF.

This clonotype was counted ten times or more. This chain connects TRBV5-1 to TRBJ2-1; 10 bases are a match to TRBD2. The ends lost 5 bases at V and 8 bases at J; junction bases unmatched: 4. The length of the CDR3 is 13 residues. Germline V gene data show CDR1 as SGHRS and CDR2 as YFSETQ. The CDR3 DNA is TGCGCCAGCAGAGCGGGGGGGCGCGATGAGCAGTTCTTC. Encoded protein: CASRAGGRDEQFF.

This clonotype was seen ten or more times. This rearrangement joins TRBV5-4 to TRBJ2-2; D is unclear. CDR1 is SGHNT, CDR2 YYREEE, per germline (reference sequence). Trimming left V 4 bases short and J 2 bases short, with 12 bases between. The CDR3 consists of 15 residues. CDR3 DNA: TGTGCCAGCAGCCCCTCGGCCCCTAACACCGGGGAGCTGTTTTTT. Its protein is CASSPSAPNTGELFF.

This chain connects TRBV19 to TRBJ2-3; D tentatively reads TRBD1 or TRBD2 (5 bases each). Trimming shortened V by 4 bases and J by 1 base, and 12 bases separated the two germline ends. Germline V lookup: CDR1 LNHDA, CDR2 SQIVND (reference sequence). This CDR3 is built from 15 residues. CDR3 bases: TGTGCCAGTAGTAGCTCGGGGCTACGCACAGATACGCAGTATTTT. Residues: CASSSSGLRTDTQYF.

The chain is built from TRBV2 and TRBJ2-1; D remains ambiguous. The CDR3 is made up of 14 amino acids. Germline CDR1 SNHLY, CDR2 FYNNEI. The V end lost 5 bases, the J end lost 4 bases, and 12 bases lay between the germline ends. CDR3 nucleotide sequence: TGTGCCAGCAGTACACAATTTTCGTACAATGAGCAGTTCTTC. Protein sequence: CASSTQFSYNEQFF.

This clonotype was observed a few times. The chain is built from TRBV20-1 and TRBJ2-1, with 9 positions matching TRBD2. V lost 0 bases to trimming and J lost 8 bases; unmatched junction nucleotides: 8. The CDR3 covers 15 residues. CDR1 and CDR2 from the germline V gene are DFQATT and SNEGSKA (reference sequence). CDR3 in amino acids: CSARDRGGALDEQFF. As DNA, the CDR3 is TGCAGTGCTAGAGATCGCGGGGGGGCTTTGGATGAGCAGTTCTTC.

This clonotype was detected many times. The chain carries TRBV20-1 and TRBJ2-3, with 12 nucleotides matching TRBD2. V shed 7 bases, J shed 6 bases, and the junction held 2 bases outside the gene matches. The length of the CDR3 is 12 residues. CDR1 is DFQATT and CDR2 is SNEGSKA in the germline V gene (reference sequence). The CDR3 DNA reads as TGCAGTGGCGGACTAGCGGGGGATACGCAGTATTTT. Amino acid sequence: CSGGLAGDTQYF.

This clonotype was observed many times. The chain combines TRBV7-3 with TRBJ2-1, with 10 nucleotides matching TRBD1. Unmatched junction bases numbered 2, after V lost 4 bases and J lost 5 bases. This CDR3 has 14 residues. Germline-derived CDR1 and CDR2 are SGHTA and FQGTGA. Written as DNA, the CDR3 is TGTGCCAGCAGCTCGACAGGGGGCAACAATGAGCAGTTCTTC. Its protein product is CASSSTGGNNEQFF.

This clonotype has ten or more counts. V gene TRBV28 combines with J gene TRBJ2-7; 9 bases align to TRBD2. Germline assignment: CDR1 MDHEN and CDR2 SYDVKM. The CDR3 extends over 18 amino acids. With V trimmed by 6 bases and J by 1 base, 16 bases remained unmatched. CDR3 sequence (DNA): TGTGCCAGCAGCTTCGGACTAGCGCTAAAGTCTTTTTCCTACGAGCAGTACTTC. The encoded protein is CASSFGLALKSFSYEQYF.

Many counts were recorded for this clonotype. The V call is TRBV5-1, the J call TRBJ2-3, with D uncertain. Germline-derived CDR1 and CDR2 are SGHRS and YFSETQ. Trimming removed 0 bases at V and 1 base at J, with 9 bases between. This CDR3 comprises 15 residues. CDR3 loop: CASSLEFPGTDTQYF. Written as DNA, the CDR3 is TGCGCCAGCAGCTTGGAATTTCCCGGCACAGATACGCAGTATTTT.

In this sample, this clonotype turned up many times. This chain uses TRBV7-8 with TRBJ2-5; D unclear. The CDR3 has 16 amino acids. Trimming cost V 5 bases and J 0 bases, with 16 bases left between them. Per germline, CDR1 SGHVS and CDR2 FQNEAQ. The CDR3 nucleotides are TGTGCCAGCAGCCTAAGGCATGACGGGTACCAAGAGACCCAGTACTTC. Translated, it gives CASSLRHDGYQETQYF.

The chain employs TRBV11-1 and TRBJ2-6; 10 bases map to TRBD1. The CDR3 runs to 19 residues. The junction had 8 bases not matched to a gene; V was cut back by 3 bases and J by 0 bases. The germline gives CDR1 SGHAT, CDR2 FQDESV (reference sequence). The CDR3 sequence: CASSFNPTGGGSGANVLTF. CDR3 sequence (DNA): TGTGCCAGCAGCTTCAACCCGACAGGGGGCGGCTCTGGGGCCAACGTCCTGACTTTC.

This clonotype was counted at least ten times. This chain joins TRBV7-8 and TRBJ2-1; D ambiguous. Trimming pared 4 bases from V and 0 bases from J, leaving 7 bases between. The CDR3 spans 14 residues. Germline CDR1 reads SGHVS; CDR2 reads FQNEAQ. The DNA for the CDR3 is TGTGCCAGCAGCTCAAAGAACTCCTACAATGAGCAGTTCTTC. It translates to CASSSKNSYNEQFF. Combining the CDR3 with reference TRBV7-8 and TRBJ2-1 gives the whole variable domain GAGVSQSPRYKVAKRGQDVALRCDPISGHVSLFWYQQALGQGPEFLTYFQNEAQLDKSGLPSDRFFAERPEGSVSTLKIQRTQQEDSAVYLCASSSKNSYNEQFFGPGTRLTVL.

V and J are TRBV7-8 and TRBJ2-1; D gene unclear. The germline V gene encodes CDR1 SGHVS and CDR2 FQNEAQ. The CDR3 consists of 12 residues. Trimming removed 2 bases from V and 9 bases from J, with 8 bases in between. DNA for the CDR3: TGTGCCAGCAGCTTAACCTTAGGTGAGCAGTTCTTC. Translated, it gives CASSLTLGEQFF.

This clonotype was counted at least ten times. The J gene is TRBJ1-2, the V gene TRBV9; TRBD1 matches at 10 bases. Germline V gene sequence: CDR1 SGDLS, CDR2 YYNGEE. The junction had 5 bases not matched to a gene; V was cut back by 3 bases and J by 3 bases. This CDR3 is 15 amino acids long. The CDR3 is CASSAEDRGDYGYTF. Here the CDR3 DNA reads TGTGCCAGCAGCGCTGAGGACAGGGGGGACTATGGCTACACCTTC.

The CDR3 here is CASQRTAKETQYF. The CDR3 coding sequence is TGTGCCAGCCAGAGGACAGCCAAAGAGACCCAGTACTTC. The V and J genes are TRBV2 and TRBJ2-5; D perhaps matches TRBD1 (6 bases). V shed 8 bases and J shed 3 bases, with 13 bases lying between them. CDR3 size: 13 residues. Germline values: CDR1 SNHLY, CDR2 FYNNEI.

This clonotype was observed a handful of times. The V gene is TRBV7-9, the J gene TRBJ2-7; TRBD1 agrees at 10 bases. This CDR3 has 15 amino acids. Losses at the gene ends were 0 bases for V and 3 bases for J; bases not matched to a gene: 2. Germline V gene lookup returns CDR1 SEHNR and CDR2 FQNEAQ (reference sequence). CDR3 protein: CASSLAGDRGYEQYF. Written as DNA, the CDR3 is TGTGCCAGCAGCTTAGCGGGGGACAGGGGCTACGAGCAGTACTTC.

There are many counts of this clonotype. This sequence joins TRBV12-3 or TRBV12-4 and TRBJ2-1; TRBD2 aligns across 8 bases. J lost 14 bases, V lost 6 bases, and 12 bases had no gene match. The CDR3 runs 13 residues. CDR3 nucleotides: TGTGCCAGCAGCCTCCCGGGGGGGGCAGAGGAGTTCTTC. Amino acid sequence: CASSLPGGAEEFF.

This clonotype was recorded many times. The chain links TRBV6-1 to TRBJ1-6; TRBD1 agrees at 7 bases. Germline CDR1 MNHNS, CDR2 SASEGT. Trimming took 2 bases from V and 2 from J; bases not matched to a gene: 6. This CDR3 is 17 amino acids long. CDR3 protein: CASSEPRQGTYNSPLHF. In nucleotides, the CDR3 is TGTGCCAGCAGTGAACCTAGACAGGGCACCTATAATTCACCCCTCCACTTT.